Described below is a single T cell receptor (beta chain) sequence and its context. Naive CD8 cells comprised CD45RO-negative, CCR7-positively selected cells, excluding terminally differentiated effector memory CD45RA+ cells. This sample was taken from a study of shared clonotypes between healthy human individuals. Germline-derived CDR1 and CDR2 are MNHNS and SASEGT. The CDR3 has 13 amino acids. V lost 5 bases and J lost 5; bases outside the gene matches: 5. Replicate PCRs for sorted subsets used approximately 190 ng DNA; this equaled tens of thousands of T cell genomes. Profiling relied on immunoSEQ multiplex PCR, and the TCRdb table lists in-frame clones only, not all of them. In the table there are under 2,000,000 clones, roughly 94% of which are singletons.

This receptor was obtained from a man aged 18 to 30 in good health. Source material: naive CD8+ T cells sorted from blood. The V call is TRBV6-1, the J call TRBJ1-2; 7 positions agree with TRBD1. CDR3: CASSSGGGYGYTF. CDR3 sequence (DNA): TGTGCCAGCAGTTCAGGGGGAGGGTATGGCTACACCTTC.